This TCR beta chain was captured by sequencing in a study of OX40 agonist ivuxolimab in advanced cancers. About the research overall: Participants could have had prior anti-PD-1, anti-PD-L1 or anti-CTLA-4 therapy, and about 37% had some. The study, taken as a whole, reports: Expanded clones were, on average, more numerous in CD8+ T cells than in CD4+. In the expanded peripheral T cells, antigen specificity was never determined.

Comments on this clone: What it binds is not known.

Assay: immunoSEQ multiplex PCR; the TCRdb copy retains only in-frame clones and omits some. Among about 130,000 clones, approximately 90% were seen once, and the ten largest hold approximately 0.99%. Germline CDR1 reads MNHEY; CDR2 reads SVGAGI. The CDR3 runs to 16 residues. Unmatched junction bases numbered 2, after V lost 0 bases and J lost 4 bases. Sequenced here: CD4+ or CD8+ T cells sorted from blood, sampled in a trial of the OX40 agonist ivuxolimab. The source of this sequence is an adult with an advanced solid tumor such as melanoma, head and neck, liver or kidney cancer. The chain is built from TRBV6-5 and TRBJ2-2; TRBD2 matches at 10 bases. As DNA, the CDR3 is TGTGCCAGCAGTTACTCAGCGGGAGGGGGCACCGGGGAGCTGTTTTTT. Protein product: CASSYSAGGGTGELFF.